One sample yielded the 17 T cell receptor beta chains listed below, sequenced in a study of tumor-infiltrating lymphocytes in localized non-small cell lung cancer. Assay: immunoSEQ multiplex PCR; the TCRdb copy retains only in-frame clones and omits some. The sample contains fewer than 13,000 clones, 50% to 70% of which appear only once. Material for sequencing was lung tumor tissue. The receptors here all came from a human donor with non-small cell lung cancer.

This clone showed up just a few times. Other DNA sequences from this sample encode an identical CDR3 as well. The rearrangement joins TRBV18 to TRBJ1-1, with D unclear. V shed 2 bases and J shed 0 bases, with 7 bases lying between them. The germline V gene encodes CDR1 KGHSH and CDR2 LQKENI. The CDR3 contains 14 residues. The CDR3 here is CASSPRDMNTEAFF. The CDR3 DNA reads TGTGCCAGCTCACCAAGAGATATGAACACTGAAGCTTTCTTT.

This chain joins TRBV18 and TRBJ1-2; TRBD1 agrees at 10 bases. The V segment lost 5 bases and the J segment 6 bases; nucleotides outside the gene matches: 6. Germline loops: CDR1 KGHSH, CDR2 LQKENI. The CDR3 extends over 14 amino acids. This CDR3 reads CASSDRGRGDGYTF. Here the CDR3 DNA reads TGTGCCAGCTCAGACAGGGGGCGAGGAGATGGCTACACCTTC.

This clone was detected a few times. The rearrangement joins TRBV6-6 to TRBJ2-5; D may be TRBD1 (6 bases). This CDR3 has 15 amino acids. Germline V lookup: CDR1 MNHNY, CDR2 SVGAGI (reference sequence). Trimming shortened V by 6 bases and J by 2 bases, and 16 bases separated the two germline ends. In DNA form, the CDR3 reads TGTGCCAGCAGCGTTGCACAGGGCCGACAAGAGACCCAGTACTTC. This encodes CASSVAQGRQETQYF.

The chain combines TRBV6-1 with TRBJ2-3; 11 bases are a match to TRBD2. Germline CDR1 reads MNHNS; CDR2 reads SASEGT. This CDR3 is built from 17 residues. Trimming removed 0 bases from V and 3 bases from J; junction bases left unmatched: 5. The chain's CDR3 is CASSEADRTSGTDTQYF. The CDR3, as DNA: TGTGCCAGCAGTGAAGCGGATAGGACTAGCGGGACAGATACGCAGTATTTT.

This clone has more than one count but fewer than ten. J is TRBJ1-6 and V is TRBV6-6; D is possibly TRBD1 (6 bases). V lost 6 bases to trimming and J lost 10 bases, with 19 bases between them. CDR1 is MNHNY and CDR2 is SVGAGI in the germline V gene (reference sequence). The CDR3 covers 15 residues. The chain's CDR3 is CASSLQGRDSSPLHF. The CDR3 nucleotides read TGTGCCAGCAGCCTCCAGGGGAGGGATAGCTCACCCCTCCACTTT.

This clone was seen a few times. V and J are TRBV19 and TRBJ2-5, with TRBD1 identical over 10 bases. After removal of 4 bases from V and 1 base from J, the junction contained 3 bases not matched to a gene. Germline V gene lookup returns CDR1 LNHDA and CDR2 SQIVND (reference sequence). The length of the CDR3 is 15 residues. Here the CDR3 reads CASSNWDRGQETQYF. The CDR3 nucleotides read TGTGCCAGTAGTAATTGGGACAGGGGCCAAGAGACCCAGTACTTC. The whole variable domain, filled in from reference TRBV19 and TRBJ2-5, reads DGGITQSPKYLFRKEGQNVTLSCEQNLNHDAMYWYRQDPGQGLRLIYYSQIVNDFQKGDIAEGYSVSREKKESFPLTVTSAQKNPTAFYLCASSNWDRGQETQYFGPGTRLLVL.

The chain has TRBV29-1 and TRBJ2-1; the D gene is possibly TRBD1 (5 bases). This CDR3 has 14 residues. The V end lost 6 bases, the J end lost 4 bases, and 16 bases lay between the germline ends. CDR1 is SQVTM, CDR2 ANQGSEA, per germline. CDR3 sequence: CSVRHRSPYNEQFF. As DNA, the CDR3 is TGCAGCGTCCGACACAGGAGTCCGTACAATGAGCAGTTCTTC.

V is TRBV30 and J is TRBJ2-7; no clear D gene. V was cut by 3 bases and J by 2 bases, with 8 bases left in between. The CDR3 has 12 amino acids. CDR1 and CDR2 (germline): GTSNPN, SVGIG (reference sequence). This CDR3 is CAWSDTPYEQYF. The CDR3 DNA reads as TGTGCCTGGAGCGACACGCCCTACGAGCAGTACTTC.

This chain uses TRBV7-6 with TRBJ2-1; 14 positions agree with TRBD2. Germline loops: CDR1 SGHVS, CDR2 FNYEAQ. CDR3 size: 17 residues. J was trimmed by 5 bases and V by 5 bases; bases with no gene match: 8. The CDR3 here is CASSKLGLAGVHNEQFF. The DNA of the CDR3 is TGTGCCAGCAGCAAACTGGGACTAGCGGGAGTACACAATGAGCAGTTCTTC.

J is TRBJ2-7 and V is TRBV2; D is undetermined. The CDR3 sequence is 12 residues long. Germline V lookup: CDR1 SNHLY, CDR2 FYNNEI. Trimming stripped 2 bases from V and 3 bases from J, with 5 bases between. The CDR3 coding sequence is TGTGCCAGCAGTGAATACCACTACGAGCAGTACTTC. Encoded protein: CASSEYHYEQYF.

The chain has TRBV5-1 and TRBJ2-3; D might be TRBD2 (7 bases). The germline CDR1 and CDR2 sequences are SGHRS and YFSETQ. The ends were cut back, 7 bases at V and 6 bases at J, with 18 bases in the middle. The CDR3 has 14 amino acids. DNA for the CDR3: TGCGCCAGCGGGGGGGGCTCCACCCGGGATACGCAGTATTTT. Translated: CASGGGSTRDTQYF.

The chain uses TRBV7-2 and TRBJ2-3, with a weak D call TRBD1 (6 bases). V was shortened by 5 bases and J by 9 bases, with 15 bases between the two germline ends. CDR3 length: 13 amino acids. Germline V CDR1 and CDR2: SGHTA, FQGNSA. CDR3 sequence (DNA): TGTGCCAGCAGCACCGAAGGACAGCAGACGCAGTATTTT. Translated, it gives CASSTEGQQTQYF.

The CDR3 loop is CASSIETAEALYTIYF. As DNA, the CDR3 is TGTGCCAGTAGTATAGAGACAGCCGAGGCTTTATACACCATATATTTT. V usage is TRBV19 and J usage is TRBJ1-3; TRBD1 is a possible D gene (5 bases). V dropped 0 bases and J dropped 8 bases, with 17 bases sitting between them. CDR1 and CDR2 (germline): LNHDA, SQIVND (reference sequence). The CDR3 has 16 amino acids.

The rearrangement joins TRBV19 to TRBJ1-3; D remains unclear. The germline V gene encodes CDR1 LNHDA and CDR2 SQIVND (reference sequence). Trimming shortened V by 5 bases and J by 2 bases, and 7 bases separated the two germline ends. This CDR3 comprises 13 residues. CDR3 nucleotide sequence: TGTGCCAGTAGTGAGTTGGCTGGAAACACCATATATTTT. It yields the protein CASSELAGNTIYF.

The rearrangement joins TRBV7-9 to TRBJ1-3, with unresolved D. The CDR3 is made up of 15 amino acids. In germline, CDR1 is SEHNR, CDR2 FQNEAQ (reference sequence). Trimming removed 5 bases from V and 0 bases from J, with 11 bases in between. The DNA of the CDR3 is TGTGCCAGCAGCCGACTTGGAGACTCTGGAAACACCATATATTTT. It encodes CASSRLGDSGNTIYF.

The rearrangement links TRBV18 to TRBJ1-2; 7 bases fit TRBD1. V lost 1 base, J lost 10 bases, and 15 bases stayed unmatched. The CDR3 spans 16 residues. CDR1 KGHSH and CDR2 LQKENI come from the germline V gene. CDR3 nucleotide sequence: TGTGCCAGCTCACCACTCTTTACGACAGGGAATAGTCCCTACACCTTC. Translated: CASSPLFTTGNSPYTF.

This clone is medium-sized by share. This sequence joins TRBV7-8 and TRBJ2-1; no definite D call. This CDR3 contains 12 residues. Germline V gene lookup returns CDR1 SGHVS and CDR2 FQNEAQ. Trimming removed 2 bases at V and 6 bases at J, with 5 bases between. Written as DNA, the CDR3 is TGTGCCAGCAGCTTAAACGGCAATGAGCAGTTCTTC. Translation gives CASSLNGNEQFF.